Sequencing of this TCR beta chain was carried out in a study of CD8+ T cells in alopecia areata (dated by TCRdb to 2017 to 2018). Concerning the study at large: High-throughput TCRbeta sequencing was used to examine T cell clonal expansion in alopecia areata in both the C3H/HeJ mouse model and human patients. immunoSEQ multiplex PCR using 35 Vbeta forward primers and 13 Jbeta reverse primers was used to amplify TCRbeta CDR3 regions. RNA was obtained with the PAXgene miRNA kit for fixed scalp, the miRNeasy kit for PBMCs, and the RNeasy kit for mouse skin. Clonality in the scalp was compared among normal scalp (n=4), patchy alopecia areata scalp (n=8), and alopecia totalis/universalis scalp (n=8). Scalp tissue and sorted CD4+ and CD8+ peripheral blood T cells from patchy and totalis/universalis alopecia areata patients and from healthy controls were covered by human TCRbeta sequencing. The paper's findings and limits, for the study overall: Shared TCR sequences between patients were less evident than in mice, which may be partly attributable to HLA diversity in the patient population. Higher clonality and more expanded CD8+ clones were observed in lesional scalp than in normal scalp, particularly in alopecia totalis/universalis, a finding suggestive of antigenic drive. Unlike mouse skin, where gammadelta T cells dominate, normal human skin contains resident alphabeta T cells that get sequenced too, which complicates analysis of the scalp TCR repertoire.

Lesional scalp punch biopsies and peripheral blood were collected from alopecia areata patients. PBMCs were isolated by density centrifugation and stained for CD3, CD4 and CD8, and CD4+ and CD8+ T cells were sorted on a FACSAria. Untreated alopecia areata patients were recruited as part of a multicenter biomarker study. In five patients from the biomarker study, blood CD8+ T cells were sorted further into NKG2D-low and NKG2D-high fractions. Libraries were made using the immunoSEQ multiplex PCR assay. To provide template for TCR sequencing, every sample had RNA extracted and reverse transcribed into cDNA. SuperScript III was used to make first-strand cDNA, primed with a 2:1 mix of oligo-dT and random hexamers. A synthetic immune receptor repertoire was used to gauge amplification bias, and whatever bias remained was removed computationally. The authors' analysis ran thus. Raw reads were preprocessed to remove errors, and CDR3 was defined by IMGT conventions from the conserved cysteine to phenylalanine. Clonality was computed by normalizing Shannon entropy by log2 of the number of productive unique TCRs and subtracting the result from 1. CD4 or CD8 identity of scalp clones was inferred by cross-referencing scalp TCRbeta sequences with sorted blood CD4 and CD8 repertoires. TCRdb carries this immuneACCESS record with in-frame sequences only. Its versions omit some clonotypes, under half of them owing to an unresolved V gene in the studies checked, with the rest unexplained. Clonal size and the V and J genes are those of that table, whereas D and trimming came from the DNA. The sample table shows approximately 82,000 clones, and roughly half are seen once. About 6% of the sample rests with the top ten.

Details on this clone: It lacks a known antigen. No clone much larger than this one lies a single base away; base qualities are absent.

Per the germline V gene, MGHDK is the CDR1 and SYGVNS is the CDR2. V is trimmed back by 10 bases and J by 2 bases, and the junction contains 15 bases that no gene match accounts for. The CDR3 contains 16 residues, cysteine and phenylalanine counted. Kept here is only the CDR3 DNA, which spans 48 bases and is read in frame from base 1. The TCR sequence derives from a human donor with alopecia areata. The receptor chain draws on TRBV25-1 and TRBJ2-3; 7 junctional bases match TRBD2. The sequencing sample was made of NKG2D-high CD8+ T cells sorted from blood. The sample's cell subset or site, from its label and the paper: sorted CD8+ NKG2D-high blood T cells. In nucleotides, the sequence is TGTGCCACCGGGGAGGGCGGCCCCCTCTACACAGATACGCAGTATTTT. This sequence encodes CATGEGGPLYTDTQYF.